These 16 T cell receptor beta chains came from one sample sequenced in a study of T-cell reconstitution after alpha-beta-depleted transplantation in children. Preparation of the TCRbeta library used unique molecular identifiers. MiXCR, applied by TCRdb to the PCR reads, yields one record per CDR3 protein. The table records roughly 500,000 distinct CDR3 sequences, around 19% of them present only once. The specimen was PBMCs from the stem cell graft donor, collected from the stem cell graft. The receptors were gathered from a human donor who donated a stem cell graft to a child with acute lymphoblastic leukemia.

Only a few counts were recorded for this clonotype. The chain links TRBV30 to TRBJ1-1; D remains unclear. Trimming left V 3 bases short and J 7 bases short, with 12 bases between. The CDR3 sequence is 12 residues long. Germline CDR1 and CDR2: GTSNPN and SVGIG (reference sequence). CDR3: CAWSPAGVEAFF. The CDR3 nucleotides read TGTGCCTGGAGCCCAGCGGGAGTTGAAGCTTTCTTT. The variable domain in full, completed from reference TRBV30 and TRBJ1-1, reads SQTIHQWPATLVQPVGSPLSLECTVEGTSNPNLYWYRQAAGRGLQLLFYSVGIGQISSEVPQNLSASRPQDRQFILSSKKLLLSDSGFYLCAWSPAGVEAFFGQGTRLTVV.

This clonotype has just a few counts. The V gene is TRBV10-1, the J gene TRBJ2-2, with 9 bases matching TRBD1. The CDR3 is 15 residues long. Germline V gene lookup returns CDR1 WNHNN and CDR2 SYGVQD (reference sequence). Trimming removed 5 bases from V and 3 bases from J; junction bases left unmatched: 4. In DNA form, the CDR3 reads TGCGCCAGCAGTTCCGGGACAGGGCACACCGGGGAGCTGTTTTTT. Residues: CASSSGTGHTGELFF.

The sample holds a few counts of this clonotype. J is TRBJ2-1 and V is TRBV27; D ambiguous. This CDR3 comprises 13 residues. V gave up 8 bases and J gave up 5 bases, with 13 bases separating them. CDR1 is MNHEY, CDR2 SMNVEV, per germline (reference sequence). As DNA, the CDR3 is TGTGCCAGCGGTTATTCGGCCGACAATGAGCAGTTCTTC. This gives the protein CASGYSADNEQFF.

This clonotype was observed a few times. The J gene is TRBJ1-2, the V gene TRBV12-3 or TRBV12-4; D is possibly TRBD1 (5 bases). This CDR3 has 14 residues. V was cut by 3 bases and J by 8 bases, with 16 bases left in between. CDR3 DNA sequence: TGTGCCAGCAGTTTCCCAGGGCTCTGGAGGGGCTACACCTTC. It yields the protein CASSFPGLWRGYTF.

The chain links TRBV4-1 to TRBJ2-7; D unresolved. Germline V gives CDR1 MGHRA, CDR2 YSYEKL. There are 14 residues in the CDR3. Trimming removed 0 bases from V and 2 bases from J, with 8 bases in between. CDR3 region: CASSQDQETYEQYF. The CDR3 bases are TGCGCCAGCAGCCAAGACCAGGAGACCTACGAGCAGTACTTC.

V and J are TRBV12-3 or TRBV12-4 and TRBJ1-5, with 9 positions matching TRBD1. The CDR3 contains 18 residues. V gave up 6 bases and J gave up 6 bases; unmatched junction bases: 18. As DNA, the CDR3 is TGTGCCAGCAGGAGAAGCCCCGGGACAGGGTCTAGGGGTCAGCCCCAGCATTTT. Protein sequence: CASRRSPGTGSRGQPQHF.

This chain's CDR3 is CASTRSGGNTGELFF. DNA for the CDR3: TGCGCCAGCACCCGTAGCGGAGGGAACACCGGGGAGCTGTTTTTT. The chain uses TRBV5-1 and TRBJ2-2; D is possibly TRBD2 (6 bases). The CDR3 runs to 15 residues. Germline CDR1 SGHRS, CDR2 YFSETQ. Trimming pared 6 bases from V and 1 base from J, leaving 13 bases between.

The V gene is TRBV20-1, the J gene TRBJ1-5; 8 nucleotides line up with TRBD1. Germline CDR1 reads DFQATT; CDR2 reads SNEGSKA (reference sequence). V shed 3 bases and J 5 bases; nucleotides not matched to a gene: 12. This CDR3 contains 16 residues. As DNA, the CDR3 is TGCAGTGCTAGTGCTTCACTCGGACAGGGCCATCAGCCCCAGCATTTT. It yields the protein CSASASLGQGHQPQHF.

This chain connects TRBV4-1 to TRBJ2-5; TRBD1 matches at 10 bases. The CDR3 sequence is 16 residues long. The germline CDR1 and CDR2 sequences are MGHRA and YSYEKL. After removal of 6 bases from V and 2 bases from J, the junction contained 9 bases not matched to a gene. The CDR3 sequence is CASRPRPGQGQETQYF. CDR3 in DNA: TGCGCCAGCAGGCCTAGACCGGGACAGGGGCAAGAGACCCAGTACTTC.

This clonotype was seen a handful of times. The genes are TRBV7-9 and TRBJ2-7; D is undetermined. The germline V gene has CDR1 SEHNR and CDR2 FQNEAQ (reference sequence). Trimming pared 6 bases from V and 3 bases from J, leaving 12 bases between. The CDR3 length is 13 residues. CDR3 sequence (DNA): TGTGCCAGCAGTCCGATGGACGTCTACGAGCAGTACTTC. Protein product: CASSPMDVYEQYF.

This clonotype came up many times. CDR3 sequence reads: CASSQDHSGRYGYTF. The CDR3 DNA is TGCGCCAGCAGCCAAGATCATAGCGGGCGATATGGCTACACCTTC. The V and J genes are TRBV4-1 and TRBJ1-2; no clear D gene. Between the trimmed V and J ends, which lost 0 bases and 5 bases, there was a span of 13 bases. Per the germline V gene, CDR1 is MGHRA and CDR2 is YSYEKL. The CDR3 sequence is 15 residues long.

The chain links TRBV12-3 or TRBV12-4 to TRBJ1-4, with D unresolved. This CDR3 has 13 residues. V was trimmed by 3 bases and J by 4 bases, leaving 6 bases between them. CDR3 sequence reads: CASSFRNNEKLFF. The CDR3, as DNA: TGTGCCAGCAGTTTCCGTAATAATGAAAAACTGTTTTTT.

The genes are TRBV7-6 and TRBJ2-7, with D hard to call. The CDR3 covers 15 residues. CDR1 is SGHVS and CDR2 is FNYEAQ in the germline V gene. The V and J ends lost 5 bases and 0 bases respectively, with 14 bases between them. The CDR3 region is CASSLRPSSSYEQYF. CDR3 DNA: TGTGCCAGCAGCCTCCGACCCTCGAGCTCCTACGAGCAGTACTTC.

This clonotype was seen a few times. The rearrangement links TRBV12-3 or TRBV12-4 to TRBJ1-1; 7 nucleotides align to TRBD1. There are 16 residues in the CDR3. J was trimmed by 0 bases and V by 5 bases; bases with no gene match: 9. The CDR3, as DNA: TGTGCCAGCAGTCCCCCTCGACAGGGAATGAACACTGAAGCTTTCTTT. Its protein is CASSPPRQGMNTEAFF.

This clonotype has just a few counts. The chain recombines TRBV19 with TRBJ1-2; D unclear. CDR1 is LNHDA and CDR2 is SQIVND in the germline V gene (reference sequence). The V end lost 9 bases, the J end lost 2 bases, and 7 bases lay between the germline ends. The CDR3 extends over 11 amino acids. The DNA of the CDR3 is TGTGCCAGCCGGTTAAACTATGGCTACACCTTC. This codes for CASRLNYGYTF.

The chain couples TRBV20-1 to TRBJ2-7; TRBD1 aligns across 7 bases. The CDR3 totals 14 residues. Germline V gives CDR1 DFQATT, CDR2 SNEGSKA (reference sequence). Trimming took 5 bases from V and 3 from J; bases not matched to a gene: 10. CDR3 protein: CSAVRQGPFYEQYF. CDR3 coding DNA: TGCAGTGCTGTCAGACAGGGCCCCTTCTACGAGCAGTACTTC.